Below, 31 T cell receptor beta chains from the same sample are listed, as sequenced in a study of T cell responses to AZD1222 COVID-19 vaccine. Assay used: immunoSEQ multiplex PCR; TCRdb lists only in-frame clones, some missing. The table has tens of thousands of clones, about 83% seen once; the top ten hold 11%. Sequencing used peripheral blood, obtained 28 days after the second AZD1222 dose. These receptors all come from an adult who received the AZD1222 COVID-19 vaccine.

In this sample, this clone turned up once. The rearrangement uses TRBV7-9 and TRBJ1-3, with 8 bases fitting TRBD1. Losses at the gene ends were 3 bases for V and 1 base for J; bases not matched to a gene: 2. Germline values: CDR1 SEHNR, CDR2 FQNEAQ (reference sequence). This CDR3 region has 15 residues. In nucleotides, the CDR3 is TGTGCCAGCAGCTTCCAGGGGGCGTCTGGAAACACCATATATTTT. It specifies CASSFQGASGNTIYF. Together with reference TRBV7-9 and TRBJ1-3, the CDR3 gives the full variable domain: DTGVSQNPRHKITKRGQNVTFRCDPISEHNRLYWYRQTLGQGPEFLTYFQNEAQLEKSRLLSDRFSAERPKGSFSTLEIQRTEQGDSAMYLCASSFQGASGNTIYFGEGSWLTVV.

CDR3 protein: CASSLVTGGPNTEAFF. In DNA form, the CDR3 reads TGTGCCAGCAGCTTAGTGACAGGGGGACCAAACACTGAAGCTTTCTTT. This sequence joins TRBV7-9 and TRBJ1-1, with 9 bases aligning to TRBD1. Germline CDR1 is SEHNR and CDR2 is FQNEAQ (reference sequence). V trimming: 1 base; J trimming: 2 bases; junction bases outside the gene matches: 5. The CDR3 totals 16 residues.

This sequence joins TRBV3-1 (or the pseudogene TRBV3-2) and TRBJ1-1, with TRBD1 matching over 8 bases. Germline values: CDR1 LGHDT, CDR2 YNNKEL (reference sequence). Trimming removed 6 bases from V and 4 bases from J; junction bases left unmatched: 7. This CDR3 has 14 residues. CDR3 in amino acids: CASSQMDRATEAFF. CDR3 in DNA: TGTGCCAGCAGTCAAATGGACAGGGCCACTGAAGCTTTCTTT.

This clone showed up just once. This chain links TRBV7-8 with TRBJ2-7; 8 bases match TRBD1. Germline V CDR1 and CDR2: SGHVS, FQNEAQ. After removal of 4 bases from V and 3 bases from J, the junction contained 11 bases not matched to a gene. This CDR3 spans 16 amino acids. CDR3 bases: TGTGCCAGCAGCTCAGCAACAGGGGGGTCCGTCTACGAGCAGTACTTC. Its translation is CASSSATGGSVYEQYF. The full variable domain, rest sourced from reference TRBV7-8 and TRBJ2-7, is GAGVSQSPRYKVAKRGQDVALRCDPISGHVSLFWYQQALGQGPEFLTYFQNEAQLDKSGLPSDRFFAERPEGSVSTLKIQRTQQEDSAVYLCASSSATGGSVYEQYFGPGTRLTVT.

The rearrangement joins TRBV5-1 to TRBJ2-7; 7 positions match TRBD2. The CDR3 totals 13 residues. The J segment lost 0 bases and the V segment lost 5 bases, leaving 2 bases of the junction unmatched. The V gene's germline CDR1 is SGHRS and CDR2 YFSETQ. CDR3 residues: CASSRDYSYEQYF. The DNA for the CDR3 is TGCGCCAGCAGTCGGGACTACTCCTACGAGCAGTACTTC.

The chain combines TRBV25-1 with TRBJ1-1; no reliable D call. CDR3 length: 13 amino acids. V was pared by 4 bases and J by 3 bases, with 9 bases between. CDR1 is MGHDK and CDR2 is SYGVNS in the germline V gene. CDR3 sequence reads: CASSVGEDTEAFF. CDR3 sequence (DNA): TGTGCCAGCAGTGTCGGGGAGGACACTGAAGCTTTCTTT.

V is TRBV6-5 and J is TRBJ2-7; D is unresolved. V shed 0 bases and J shed 5 bases, with 11 bases lying between them. The CDR3 length is 14 residues. In germline, CDR1 is MNHEY, CDR2 SVGAGI. DNA of the CDR3: TGTGCCAGCAGTTACTCGGACGGCCTGGACGAGCAGTACTTC. This translates into CASSYSDGLDEQYF.

The CDR3 spells CASSMSGPYAGSPLHF. In nucleotides, the CDR3 is TGTGCCAGCAGCATGTCCGGGCCGTACGCAGGTTCACCCCTCCACTTT. The chain combines TRBV7-3 with TRBJ1-6; D gene unclear. Trimming stripped 5 bases from V and 9 bases from J, with 20 bases between. Germline V CDR1 and CDR2: SGHTA, FQGTGA. The CDR3 runs to 16 residues.

The rearrangement joins TRBV29-1 to TRBJ2-7; 7 nucleotides line up with TRBD2. J gave up 3 bases and V 7 bases, and 3 bases lay outside the gene matches. CDR1 and CDR2 (germline): SQVTM, ANQGSEA. The CDR3 runs 11 residues. The CDR3 region has the DNA TGCAGCGCCCGGACTAGCTACGAGCAGTACTTC. This encodes CSARTSYEQYF.

The rearrangement uses TRBV6-5 and TRBJ1-4, with 7 nucleotides matching TRBD1. The length of the CDR3 is 16 residues. Unmatched junction bases numbered 13, after V lost 4 bases and J lost 8 bases. CDR1 and CDR2 from the germline V gene are MNHEY and SVGAGI. CDR3 in amino acids: CASSWAPGGQREKLFF. DNA of the CDR3: TGTGCCAGCAGTTGGGCCCCCGGGGGACAGAGGGAAAAACTGTTTTTT.

V is TRBV9 and J is TRBJ2-7; a weak D match, TRBD2 (7 bases). This CDR3 contains 17 residues. Per the germline V gene, CDR1 is SGDLS and CDR2 is YYNGEE. Between the trimmed V and J ends, which lost 0 bases and 3 bases, there was a span of 19 bases. The CDR3 sequence: CASSVEDRGATHYEQYF. The CDR3 bases are TGTGCCAGCAGCGTAGAAGATCGGGGGGCCACGCACTACGAGCAGTACTTC.

The chain employs TRBV5-6 and TRBJ1-4, with TRBD1 identical over 9 bases. Trimming cost V 4 bases and J 5 bases; bases outside gene matches: 9. CDR1 is SGHDT and CDR2 is YYEEEE in the germline V gene. The CDR3 spans 16 residues. DNA of the CDR3: TGTGCCAGCAGCGCCCGGGACAGGGTGCCGAATGAAAAACTGTTTTTT. The encoded protein is CASSARDRVPNEKLFF.

The rearrangement joins TRBV5-1 to TRBJ2-3, with D tentatively TRBD1 (6 bases). Trimming took 0 bases from V and 2 from J, leaving 7 bases between them. Germline values: CDR1 SGHRS, CDR2 YFSETQ. The CDR3 consists of 14 residues. CDR3 sequence: CASSLGTATDTQYF. Written as DNA, the CDR3 is TGCGCCAGCAGCTTGGGGACAGCCACAGATACGCAGTATTTT.

The V and J genes are TRBV2 and TRBJ1-6; D is undetermined. This CDR3 has 16 residues. V was cut by 3 bases and J by 0 bases, with 9 bases left in between. Germline V CDR1 and CDR2: SNHLY, FYNNEI. CDR3 residues: CASSDRVSSYNSPLHF. The CDR3 DNA is TGTGCCAGCAGTGATCGAGTAAGCTCCTATAATTCACCCCTCCACTTT.

This sequence joins TRBV18 and TRBJ1-4; D is possibly TRBD1 (5 bases). The CDR3 consists of 13 residues. Germline assignment: CDR1 KGHSH and CDR2 LQKENI. The germline V and J ends were trimmed by 3 bases and 10 bases, with 12 bases remaining between them. This CDR3 reads CASSPGELRKLFF. The DNA of the CDR3 is TGTGCCAGCTCACCGGGGGAGTTGCGAAAACTGTTTTTT.

In nucleotides, the CDR3 is TGCGCCAGCAGCCCCTCCCTGACTAGCGGGGGAGAGCAGTTCTTC. It codes for CASSPSLTSGGEQFF. V and J are TRBV4-1 and TRBJ2-1, with 12 positions matching TRBD2. J gave up 10 bases and V 4 bases, and 8 bases lay outside the gene matches. The CDR3 totals 15 residues. Germline V gene lookup returns CDR1 MGHRA and CDR2 YSYEKL.

The chain combines TRBV6-5 with TRBJ2-7; D gene ambiguous. Germline V CDR1 and CDR2: MNHEY, SVGAGI. This CDR3 spans 12 amino acids. The ends were cut back, 5 bases at V and 5 bases at J, with 10 bases in the middle. CDR3 nucleotides: TGTGCCAGCAGTCCGCAGCGCCACGAGCAGTACTTC. It is translated as CASSPQRHEQYF.

The J gene is TRBJ1-4, the V gene TRBV27; D perhaps matches TRBD1 (6 bases). Per germline, CDR1 MNHEY and CDR2 SMNVEV (reference sequence). Trimming stripped 5 bases from V and 15 bases from J, with 19 bases between. The CDR3 consists of 13 residues. The chain's CDR3 is CASSSDTGRPLFF. CDR3 bases: TGTGCCAGCAGTAGCGACACAGGGAGGCCGTTGTTTTTT.

The chain joins TRBV11-2 to TRBJ2-7; 8 bases are a match to TRBD2. The CDR3 is made up of 13 amino acids. CDR1 SGHAT and CDR2 FQNNGV come from the germline V gene. Trimming cost V 10 bases and J 4 bases; bases outside gene matches: 9. CDR3 DNA: TGTGCCACCAGTAGCGGGGAGGCGTACGAGCAGTACTTC. Protein sequence: CATSSGEAYEQYF. Using reference TRBV11-2 and TRBJ2-7 for the parts outside the CDR3, the full variable domain is EAGVAQSPRYKIIEKRQSVAFWCNPISGHATLYWYQQILGQGPKLLIQFQNNGVVDDSQLPKDRFSAERLKGVDSTLKIQPAKLEDSAVYLCATSSGEAYEQYFGPGTRLTVT.

V is TRBV3-1 (or the pseudogene TRBV3-2) and J is TRBJ2-7, with D maybe TRBD2 (6 bases). The CDR3 length is 14 residues. Looked up from germline, CDR1 is LGHDT and CDR2 is YNNKEL (reference sequence). V dropped 6 bases and J dropped 7 bases, with 19 bases sitting between them. CDR3 bases: TGTGCCAGCAGATACGGGTCCCAGGCGGGGGAGCAGTACTTC. It codes for CASRYGSQAGEQYF.

This rearrangement joins TRBV11-2 to TRBJ1-1; D not certain. V shed 4 bases and J shed 4 bases, with 16 bases lying between them. CDR1 is SGHAT, CDR2 FQNNGV, per germline. The CDR3 sequence is 15 residues long. CDR3 in DNA: TGTGCCAGCAGCTCCTGGAACCTGACGGGCACTGAAGCTTTCTTT. This codes for CASSSWNLTGTEAFF.

CDR3 sequence: CASSQDLTGHQPQHF. CDR3 nucleotide sequence: TGCGCCAGCAGCCAAGATCTTACAGGGCATCAGCCCCAGCATTTT. The chain uses TRBV4-3 and TRBJ1-5; D is perhaps TRBD1 (6 bases). This CDR3 is built from 15 residues. Germline CDR1 LGHNA, CDR2 YSLEER. V lost 0 bases and J 5 bases, leaving 11 bases between the germline ends.

The chain recombines TRBV21-1 with TRBJ1-2; no DNA check was done on the table's D call, TRBD1. TRBV21-1 is shown as a pseudogene. The CDR3 is 17 amino acids. For the CDR3, the DNA is TGTGCCAGCAGCAAAAGAGACAGGGAGTACATTAACTATGGCTACACCTTC. Its protein product is CASSKRDREYINYGYTF.

This chain joins TRBV9 and TRBJ1-6, with TRBD1 matching over 8 bases. CDR1 and CDR2 (germline): SGDLS, YYNGEE. V lost 3 bases to trimming and J lost 5 bases; unmatched junction nucleotides: 7. The CDR3 runs to 16 residues. The CDR3 region is CASSATGEQDNSPLHF. In DNA, the CDR3 is TGTGCCAGCAGCGCGACAGGGGAACAAGATAATTCACCCCTCCACTTT.

The rearrangement joins TRBV6-5 to TRBJ1-1; no clear D gene. The CDR3 loop spans 13 amino acids. Between the trimmed V and J ends, which lost 8 bases and 1 base, there was a span of 11 bases. Germline-derived CDR1 and CDR2 are MNHEY and SVGAGI. The CDR3 bases are TGTGCCAGCCGTATGGAAGGGAACACTGAAGCTTTCTTT. Amino acids: CASRMEGNTEAFF.

This chain links TRBV19 with TRBJ2-7; the D gene is possibly TRBD1 (5 bases). Germline V lookup: CDR1 LNHDA, CDR2 SQIVND (reference sequence). Trimming took 3 bases from V and 1 from J, leaving 10 bases between them. This CDR3 comprises 14 residues. This chain's CDR3 is CASSMNRPSYEQYF. The DNA for the CDR3 is TGTGCCAGTAGTATGAACAGGCCATCCTACGAGCAGTACTTC.

The chain joins TRBV4-1 to TRBJ2-7, with 7 bases aligning to TRBD2. V was clipped by 0 bases and J by 5 bases; unmatched bases: 7. The CDR3 is 15 amino acids. Germline CDR1 is MGHRA and CDR2 is YSYEKL. CDR3 loop: CASSQDREGKHEQYF. Written as DNA, the CDR3 is TGCGCCAGCAGCCAAGATAGGGAGGGGAAACACGAGCAGTACTTC.

This chain connects TRBV4-1 to TRBJ1-6, with 9 bases aligning to TRBD1. CDR3 length: 15 amino acids. V shed 4 bases and J 10 bases; nucleotides not matched to a gene: 8. Germline CDR1 and CDR2: MGHRA and YSYEKL. The CDR3 loop reads CASSLPGQGNSPLHF. The CDR3 DNA reads as TGCGCCAGCAGCCTCCCGGGACAGGGAAACTCACCCCTCCACTTT.

V is TRBV18 and J is TRBJ1-1; tentative D call: TRBD1 (5 bases). Looked up from germline, CDR1 is KGHSH and CDR2 is LQKENI. Trimming took 3 bases from V and 6 from J, leaving 14 bases between them. The CDR3 runs 14 residues. DNA of the CDR3: TGTGCCAGCTCACCGGGTGGGGCGTGGGCTGAAGCTTTCTTT. It encodes CASSPGGAWAEAFF.

The rearrangement links TRBV9 to TRBJ2-5; D is possibly TRBD1 (6 bases). V lost 3 bases and J 1 base, leaving 10 bases between the germline ends. The germline V gene has CDR1 SGDLS and CDR2 YYNGEE. There are 14 residues in the CDR3. CDR3 in amino acids: CASSGGGIQETQYF. In nucleotides, the CDR3 is TGTGCCAGCAGCGGAGGGGGTATCCAAGAGACCCAGTACTTC.

V usage is TRBV5-1 and J usage is TRBJ2-3; D remains ambiguous. Germline CDR1 reads SGHRS; CDR2 reads YFSETQ. The CDR3 spans 12 residues. With 2 bases removed from V and 3 bases from J, the gap between germline ends came to 4 bases. The CDR3 here is CASSFDTDTQYF. The CDR3 bases are TGCGCCAGCAGCTTTGATACAGATACGCAGTATTTT.